Presented here are 6 T cell receptor beta chains from one specimen sequenced in a study of cytomegalovirus exposure and HLA in healthy donors. Researchers ran the PCR with 60 Vbeta and 13 Jbeta primers. The method was immunoSEQ multiplex PCR; TCRdb's version includes in-frame clones alone and lacks a portion of them. This sample contains 110,000 to 150,000 clones. The sample consisted of PBMCs. Receptor source: a middle-aged man in good health and CMV-seronegative.

This sequence joins TRBV5-1 and TRBJ2-5, with a tentative D call TRBD2 (5 bases). Trimming took 4 bases from V and 5 from J, leaving 12 bases between them. Germline lookup yields CDR1 SGHRS and CDR2 YFSETQ. This CDR3 region has 13 residues. CDR3 nucleotide sequence: TGCGCCAGCAGCCCCCGGGGTGGGGAGACCCAGTACTTC. Translating gives CASSPRGGETQYF.

The chain's CDR3 is CASSIGGLLGGYTF. In nucleotides, the CDR3 is TGTGCCAGTAGTATAGGTGGACTTCTAGGCGGCTACACCTTC. The rearrangement links TRBV19 to TRBJ1-2; D unresolved. Per germline, CDR1 LNHDA and CDR2 SQIVND (reference sequence). The CDR3 is 14 residues long. Trimming cost V 1 base and J 8 bases, with 14 bases left between them.

The V gene is TRBV28, the J gene TRBJ2-7; D is ambiguous. This CDR3 is 11 amino acids long. From germline, CDR1 is MDHEN and CDR2 SYDVKM. Trimming shortened V by 6 bases and J by 7 bases, and 10 bases separated the two germline ends. The CDR3 loop reads CASRRTGEQYF. The CDR3 nucleotides are TGTGCCAGCAGGCGTACCGGGGAGCAGTACTTC.

CDR3: CASSVGGGGPYNEQFF. DNA for the CDR3: TGTGCCAGCAGCGTAGGGGGCGGGGGCCCCTACAATGAGCAGTTCTTC. The chain carries TRBV9 and TRBJ2-1; a weak D match, TRBD2 (7 bases). Trimming removed 0 bases from V and 2 bases from J, with 12 bases in between. This CDR3 has 16 residues. Per germline, CDR1 SGDLS and CDR2 YYNGEE.

The rearrangement links TRBV5-6 to TRBJ2-5; 9 nucleotides match TRBD1. Germline CDR1 is SGHDT and CDR2 is YYEEEE. The V and J ends lost 2 bases and 4 bases, in that order; junction bases with no gene match: 9. This CDR3 spans 16 amino acids. In DNA, the CDR3 is TGTGCCAGCAGCTTAAAAGGGACAGGGAGGGGAGAGACCCAGTACTTC. This encodes CASSLKGTGRGETQYF.

The chain uses TRBV5-4 and TRBJ2-5; TRBD1 is a possible D gene (6 bases). This CDR3 has 15 residues. Trimming removed 1 base from V and 1 base from J, with 11 bases in between. CDR1 SGHNT and CDR2 YYREEE come from the germline V gene (reference sequence). DNA of the CDR3: TGTGCCAGCAGCTTGAGGACAGTTTCCCAAGAGACCCAGTACTTC. It encodes CASSLRTVSQETQYF. Full variable domain (rest looked up from reference TRBV5-4 and TRBJ2-5): ETGVTQSPTHLIKTRGQQVTLRCSSQSGHNTVSWYQQALGQGPQFIFQYYREEENGRGNFPPRFSGLQFPNYSSELNVNALELDDSALYLCASSLRTVSQETQYFGPGTRLLVL.